The rows below give T cell receptor beta chains drawn from one sample of a study of brain T cells in children with intractable seizures. Repertoires were generated with immunoSEQ multiplex PCR, while TCRdb's copy carries only in-frame clones and drops some. The table shows 100,000 to 120,000 clones, with roughly 94% occurring only once. Here the sequenced sample was peripheral blood, taken at surgery. These receptors originate from a boy in the first two years of life with hemimegalencephaly and intractable seizures. The CDR3 runs from the conserved cysteine through the conserved F or W. The order of the fields is V gene, clone size, J gene, D gene, CDR3 protein, CDR3 DNA. A D gene is named only where the DNA matches it firmly. Expanded clones get a size class; other rows say once, few or many, or leave the size out.

>TRBV6-5|NA|TRBJ1-2|NA
CASSYGGTGFNGYTF
TGTGCCAGCAGTTACGGCGGTACAGGGTTCAATGGCTACACCTTC
>TRBV3-1/TRBV3-2|NA|TRBJ1-2|TRBD1
CASSPLGQAVNYGYTF
TGTGCCAGCAGCCCGCTGGGACAGGCTGTAAACTATGGCTACACCTTC
>TRBV7-8|NA|TRBJ2-7|TRBD2
CASSLTTSGRAYYEQYF
TGTGCCAGCAGCCTTACGACTAGCGGGAGGGCCTACTACGAGCAGTACTTC
>TRBV7-2|few|TRBJ1-4|NA
CASSLYRTEKLFF
TGTGCCAGCAGCTTATACCGGACAGAAAAACTGTTTTTT
>TRBV5-1|NA|TRBJ2-7|TRBD2
CASSPKGLADSYEQYF
TGCGCCAGCAGCCCGAAAGGACTAGCGGACTCCTACGAGCAGTACTTC
>TRBV7-2|NA|TRBJ2-1|TRBD2
CASSSDSGRGSYNEQFF
TGTGCCAGCAGCTCCGATAGCGGGAGGGGGTCCTACAATGAGCAGTTCTTC
>TRBV5-4|NA|TRBJ1-1|NA
CASSGAPRGASTEAFF
TGTGCCAGCAGCGGGGCCCCCAGAGGGGCCAGCACTGAAGCTTTCTTT
>TRBV27|once|TRBJ2-2|TRBD2
CASSPPGLAGSNTGELFF
TGTGCCAGCAGTCCGCCGGGACTAGCGGGGTCGAACACCGGGGAGCTGTTTTTT
>TRBV3-1/TRBV3-2|once|TRBJ2-1|NA
CASSQLEGRIYNEQFF
TGTGCCAGCAGCCAATTGGAAGGACGGATCTACAATGAGCAGTTCTTC
>TRBV6-5|NA|TRBJ2-7|NA
CASSYGQSQYEQYF
TGTGCCAGCAGTTACGGACAGTCCCAATACGAGCAGTACTTC